The clone carrying this T cell receptor beta chain has more than one count but fewer than ten. The antigen remains unidentified. This record comes from a study of response to subunit inactivated influenza vaccine. Broader study findings: It was suggested by the authors that few new T cells are recruited by each seasonal influenza vaccination.

CDR1 and CDR2 (germline): SGHRS, YFSETQ. CDR3 length equals 19 residues. Trimming left V 4 bases short and J 0 bases short, with 22 bases between. TCRdb used MiXCR to reprocess the RT-PCR reads, holding one entry per CDR3 protein. The sample carries around 520,000 distinct CDR3 sequences, approximately 12% recorded once. The V gene is TRBV5-1, the J gene TRBJ2-2; tentative D call: TRBD2 (6 bases). The starting material was PBMCs from blood, obtained on the day of vaccination. This sequence originates from a man in his fifties who received an inactivated influenza vaccine. The CDR3 region has the DNA TGCGCCAGCAGCGCAGCCGTAACTCGGGACTGGACGAACACCGGGGAGCTGTTTTTT. Protein product: CASSAAVTRDWTNTGELFF.